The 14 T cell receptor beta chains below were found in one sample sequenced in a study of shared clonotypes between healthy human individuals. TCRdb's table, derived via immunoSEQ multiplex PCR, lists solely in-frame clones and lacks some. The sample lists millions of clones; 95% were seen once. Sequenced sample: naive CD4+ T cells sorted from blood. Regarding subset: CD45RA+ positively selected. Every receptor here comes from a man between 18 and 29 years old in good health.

For the CDR3, the DNA is TGTGCCAGCAGCTTAGTAAGAAGGGTCACTGAAGCTTTCTTT. The encoded protein is CASSLVRRVTEAFF. The genes are TRBV11-2 and TRBJ1-1; D is unclear. The V and J ends lost 1 base and 4 bases respectively, with 10 bases between them. From germline, CDR1 is SGHAT and CDR2 FQNNGV. The CDR3 runs 14 residues.

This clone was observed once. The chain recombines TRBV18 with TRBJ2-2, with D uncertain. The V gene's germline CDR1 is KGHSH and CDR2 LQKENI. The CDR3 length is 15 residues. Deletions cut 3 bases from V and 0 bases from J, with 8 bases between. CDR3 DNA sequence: TGTGCCAGCTCACCCCTTACCCCGAACACCGGGGAGCTGTTTTTT. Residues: CASSPLTPNTGELFF.

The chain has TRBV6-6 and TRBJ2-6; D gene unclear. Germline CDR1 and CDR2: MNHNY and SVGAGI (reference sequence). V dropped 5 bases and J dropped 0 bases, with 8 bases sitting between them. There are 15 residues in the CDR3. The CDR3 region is CASSMGVSGANVLTF. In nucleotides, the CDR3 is TGTGCCAGCAGTATGGGTGTCTCTGGGGCCAACGTCCTGACTTTC.

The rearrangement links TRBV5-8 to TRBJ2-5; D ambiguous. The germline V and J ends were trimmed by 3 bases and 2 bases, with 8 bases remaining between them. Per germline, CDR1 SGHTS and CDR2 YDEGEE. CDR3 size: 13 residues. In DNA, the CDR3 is TGTGCCAGCAGCTGGGTGGAACAAGAGACCCAGTACTTC. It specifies CASSWVEQETQYF.

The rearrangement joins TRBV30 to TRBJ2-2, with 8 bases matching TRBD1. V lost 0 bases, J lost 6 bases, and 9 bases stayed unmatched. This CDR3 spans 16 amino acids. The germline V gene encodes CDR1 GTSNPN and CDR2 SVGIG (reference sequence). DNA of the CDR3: TGTGCCTGGAGTGTACGTCCAGGGGGCGCGTCCGGGGAGCTGTTTTTT. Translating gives CAWSVRPGGASGELFF.

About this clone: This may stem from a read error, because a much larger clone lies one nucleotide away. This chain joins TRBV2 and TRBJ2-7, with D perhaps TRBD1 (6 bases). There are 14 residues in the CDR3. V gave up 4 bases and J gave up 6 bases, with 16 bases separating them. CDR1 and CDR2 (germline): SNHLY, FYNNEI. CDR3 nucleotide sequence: TGTGCCAGCAGTGCCGGGACAAACCTCCTCGAGCAGTACTTC. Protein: CASSAGTNLLEQYF.

The chain's CDR3 is CASSPRTSGVSYEQYF. The CDR3 bases are TGTGCCAGCTCACCAAGGACTAGCGGGGTCTCCTACGAGCAGTACTTC. The chain recombines TRBV18 with TRBJ2-7, with 12 bases aligning to TRBD2. CDR1 KGHSH and CDR2 LQKENI come from the germline V gene. The CDR3 extends over 16 amino acids. Unmatched junction bases numbered 2, after V lost 2 bases and J lost 0 bases. The full variable domain, rest sourced from reference TRBV18 and TRBJ2-7, is NAGVMQNPRHLVRRRGQEARLRCSPMKGHSHVYWYRQLPEEGLKFMVYLQKENIIDESGMPKERFSAEFPKEGPSILRIQQVVRGDSAAYFCASSPRTSGVSYEQYFGPGTRLTVT.

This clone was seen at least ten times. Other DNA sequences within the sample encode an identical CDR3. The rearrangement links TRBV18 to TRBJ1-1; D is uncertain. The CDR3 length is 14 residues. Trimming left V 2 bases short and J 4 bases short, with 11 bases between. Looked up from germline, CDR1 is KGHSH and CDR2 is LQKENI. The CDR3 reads CASSPMAVATEAFF. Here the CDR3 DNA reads TGTGCCAGCTCACCAATGGCGGTCGCCACTGAAGCTTTCTTT. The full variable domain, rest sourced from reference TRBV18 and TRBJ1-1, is NAGVMQNPRHLVRRRGQEARLRCSPMKGHSHVYWYRQLPEEGLKFMVYLQKENIIDESGMPKERFSAEFPKEGPSILRIQQVVRGDSAAYFCASSPMAVATEAFFGQGTRLTVV.

This CDR3 reads CASTQKGRRTGGDYGYTF. The CDR3 region has the DNA TGTGCCAGCACCCAAAAAGGACGCAGGACAGGGGGCGATTATGGCTACACCTTC. The chain links TRBV5-4 to TRBJ1-2; TRBD1 matches at 11 bases. Germline values: CDR1 SGHNT, CDR2 YYREEE (reference sequence). This CDR3 is 18 amino acids long. V was pared by 6 bases and J by 5 bases, with 18 bases of the junction left unmatched.

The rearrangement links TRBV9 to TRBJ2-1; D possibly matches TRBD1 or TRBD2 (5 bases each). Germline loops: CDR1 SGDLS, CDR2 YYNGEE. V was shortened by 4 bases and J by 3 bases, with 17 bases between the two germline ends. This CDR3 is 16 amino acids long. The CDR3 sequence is CASSSGPPGSYNEQFF. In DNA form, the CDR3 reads TGTGCCAGCAGCTCCGGACCCCCAGGGAGCTACAATGAGCAGTTCTTC.

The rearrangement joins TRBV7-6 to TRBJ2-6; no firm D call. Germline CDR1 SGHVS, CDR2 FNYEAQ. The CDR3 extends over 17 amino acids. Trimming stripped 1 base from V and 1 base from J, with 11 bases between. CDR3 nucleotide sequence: TGTGCCAGCAGCTTAGAAGGTCTCGGATCTGGGGCCAACGTCCTGACTTTC. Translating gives CASSLEGLGSGANVLTF.

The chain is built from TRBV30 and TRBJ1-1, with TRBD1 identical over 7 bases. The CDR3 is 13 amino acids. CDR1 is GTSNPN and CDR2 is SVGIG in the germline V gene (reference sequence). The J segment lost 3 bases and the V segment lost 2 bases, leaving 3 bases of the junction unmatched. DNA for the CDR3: TGTGCCTGGAGTCGACAGGGTTACACTGAAGCTTTCTTT. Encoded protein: CAWSRQGYTEAFF.

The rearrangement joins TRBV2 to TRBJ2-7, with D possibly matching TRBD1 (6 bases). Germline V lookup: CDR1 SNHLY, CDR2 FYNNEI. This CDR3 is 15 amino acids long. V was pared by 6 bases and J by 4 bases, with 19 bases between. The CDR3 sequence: CASSLEQGQLYEQYF. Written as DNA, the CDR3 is TGTGCCAGCAGCTTAGAACAGGGTCAGTTGTACGAGCAGTACTTC.

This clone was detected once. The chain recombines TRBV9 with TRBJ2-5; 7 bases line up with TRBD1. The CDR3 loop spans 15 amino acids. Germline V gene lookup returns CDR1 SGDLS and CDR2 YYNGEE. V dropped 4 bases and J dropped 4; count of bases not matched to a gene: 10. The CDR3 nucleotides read TGTGCCAGCAGCTACGGGACAGCCCGGGGAGAGACCCAGTACTTC. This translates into CASSYGTARGETQYF. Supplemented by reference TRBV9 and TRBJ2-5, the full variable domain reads DSGVTQTPKHLITATGQRVTLRCSPRSGDLSVYWYQQSLDQGLQFLIQYYNGEERAKGNILERFSAQQFPDLHSELNLSSLELGDSALYFCASSYGTARGETQYFGPGTRLLVL.